This T cell receptor beta chain was documented in a study of CD8 T cell repertoires and HIV-1 epitope variants. At the level of the study: Separate wells received one of Twenty-five Gag or Nef variant peptides. Controls were a CMV, EBV and flu pool, Ebola AY9, and no peptide. Tested: three Gag epitope families, Nef HW9 and YT9. Regarding the study as a whole: Roughly nine TCR beta clonotypes were antigen-specific, 5 or 6 apparently recognizing autologous or escape variants.

Data came from immunoSEQ multiplex PCR; TCRdb stores just in-frame clones and leaves some out. Of over 90,000 clones listed, almost 75% are singletons. In germline, CDR1 is SNHLY, CDR2 FYNNEI. CDR3 size: 13 residues. Trimming took off 4 bases at V and 0 bases at J, with 4 bases between the two ends. For this clone: What it binds is unknown.

What was sequenced was uncultured baseline CD8+ T cells from peripheral blood mononuclear cells (PBMCs). The sequence derives from a male donor with HIV. The rearrangement links TRBV2 to TRBJ1-5; D unclear. The CDR3: CASSVGSNQPQHF. The CDR3 nucleotides read TGTGCCAGCAGTGTCGGTAGCAATCAGCCCCAGCATTTT. Combining the CDR3 with reference TRBV2 and TRBJ1-5 gives the whole variable domain EPEVTQTPSHQVTQMGQEVILRCVPISNHLYFYWYRQILGQKVEFLVSFYNNEISEKSEIFDDQFSVERPDGSNFTLKIRSTKLEDSAMYFCASSVGSNQPQHFGDGTRLSIL.